Following are 32 T cell receptor beta chains from one sample sequenced in a study of blood T cell repertoires in COVID-19. Here immunoSEQ multiplex PCR was the method, and the copy in TCRdb shows in-frame clones only, minus some. This sample carries 150,000 to 200,000 clones, 70% to 90% of them seen once, and the ten largest clones take around 6.5%. The sample taken for sequencing was peripheral blood. These receptors were obtained from an elderly woman in a cohort sampled during active or convalescent COVID-19.

The rearrangement uses TRBV7-9 and TRBJ1-3, with D perhaps matching TRBD1 (5 bases). The V gene lost 5 bases and the J gene lost 8 bases, with 16 bases spanning the gap. The CDR3 has 14 amino acids. Germline CDR1 and CDR2: SEHNR and FQNEAQ (reference sequence). The CDR3 sequence is CASSVQGRGDTIYF. Written as DNA, the CDR3 is TGTGCCAGCAGCGTCCAGGGCCGGGGGGACACCATATATTTT.

This sequence joins TRBV21-1 and TRBJ2-3; TRBD2, the table's D call, was not compared with the DNA. TRBV21-1 is classified as a pseudogene. This CDR3 has 13 residues. The DNA of the CDR3 is TGTGCCAGCAGCCCCCGGGGGACAGATACGCAGTATTTT. It yields the protein CASSPRGTDTQYF.

The chain joins TRBV15 to TRBJ2-5, with TRBD1 matching 8 bases. The V segment lost 5 bases and the J segment 9 bases; nucleotides outside the gene matches: 17. The CDR3 has 16 residues. Germline V lookup: CDR1 LNHNV, CDR2 YYDKDF (reference sequence). Written as DNA, the CDR3 is TGTGCCACCAGCGGGGGCGGGGACAGGTCGGTCGAGGCCCAGTACTTC. Translated: CATSGGGDRSVEAQYF.

J is TRBJ1-2 and V is TRBV7-2, with 9 bases identical to TRBD1. This CDR3 contains 15 residues. With V trimmed by 5 bases and J by 4 bases, 8 bases remained unmatched. Germline V gene data show CDR1 as SGHTA and CDR2 as FQGNSA. CDR3 amino acids: CASSEGQGRGYGYTF. In DNA form, the CDR3 reads TGTGCCAGCAGCGAGGGACAGGGAAGGGGCTATGGCTACACCTTC.

This sequence joins TRBV7-8 and TRBJ2-7; D may be TRBD2 (6 bases). Per the germline V gene, CDR1 is SGHVS and CDR2 is FQNEAQ. This CDR3 spans 15 amino acids. Trimming left V 1 base short and J 2 bases short, with 12 bases between. Here the CDR3 reads CASSLDGGTTYEQYF. Here the CDR3 DNA reads TGTGCCAGCAGCTTAGATGGGGGGACCACCTACGAGCAGTACTTC.

The chain combines TRBV28 with TRBJ1-4, with 7 nucleotides matching TRBD1. CDR3 length: 13 residues. The trim removed 6 bases at V and 8 bases at J, leaving 6 bases unmatched. Germline V CDR1 and CDR2: MDHEN, SYDVKM. CDR3 DNA: TGTGCCAGCAGCTTGACAGGGACGGAAAAACTGTTTTTT. Translation gives CASSLTGTEKLFF.

A few counts support this clone. V gene TRBV7-2 combines with J gene TRBJ1-3, with 8 bases lining up with TRBD1. The CDR3 length is 15 residues. The V gene's germline CDR1 is SGHTA and CDR2 FQGNSA. The V gene end was trimmed by 4 bases and the J gene end by 0 bases; junction bases not matched to a gene: 2. CDR3 bases: TGTGCCAGCAGCTGGACAGGGAACTCTGGAAACACCATATATTTT. As protein: CASSWTGNSGNTIYF.

This chain links TRBV12-3 or TRBV12-4 with TRBJ1-1; D possibly corresponds to TRBD1 (6 bases). The germline V and J ends were trimmed by 5 bases and 11 bases, with 18 bases remaining between them. This CDR3 spans 13 amino acids. The CDR3: CASSQGGPLSAFF. The CDR3 DNA reads TGTGCCAGCAGTCAAGGGGGTCCGCTGTCTGCTTTCTTT.

The chain recombines TRBV18 with TRBJ1-5, with 7 bases lining up with TRBD1. After removal of 3 bases from V and 3 bases from J, the junction contained 5 bases not matched to a gene. CDR1 KGHSH and CDR2 LQKENI come from the germline V gene. The length of the CDR3 is 15 residues. Here the CDR3 DNA reads TGTGCCAGCTCACCCCGGACAGGCCCCAATCAGCCCCAGCATTTT. This gives the protein CASSPRTGPNQPQHF.

The rearrangement links TRBV11-3 to TRBJ2-1, with D perhaps matching TRBD1 (5 bases). The CDR3 is 14 residues long. The V end lost 6 bases, the J end lost 3 bases, and 12 bases lay between the germline ends. Germline V CDR1 and CDR2: SGHNT, YENEEA. CDR3 bases: TGTGCCAGCAGGCAGGGTTCTCTCTACAATGAGCAGTTCTTC. This sequence encodes CASRQGSLYNEQFF.

The V and J genes are TRBV2 and TRBJ1-5, with 12 bases lining up with TRBD1. Losses at the gene ends were 8 bases for V and 7 bases for J; bases not matched to a gene: 12. Germline V CDR1 and CDR2: SNHLY, FYNNEI. The CDR3 covers 16 residues. The CDR3: CASVGLGQGAGQPQHF. DNA of the CDR3: TGTGCCAGCGTGGGCCTGGGACAGGGGGCAGGACAGCCCCAGCATTTT. Combining the CDR3 with reference TRBV2 and TRBJ1-5 gives the whole variable domain EPEVTQTPSHQVTQMGQEVILRCVPISNHLYFYWYRQILGQKVEFLVSFYNNEISEKSEIFDDQFSVERPDGSNFTLKIRSTKLEDSAMYFCASVGLGQGAGQPQHFGDGTRLSIL.

V and J are TRBV6-5 and TRBJ2-3, with TRBD2 matching over 8 bases. The J segment lost 2 bases and the V segment lost 8 bases, leaving 3 bases of the junction unmatched. There are 13 residues in the CDR3. Per the germline V gene, CDR1 is MNHEY and CDR2 is SVGAGI. CDR3 bases: TGTGCCAGCTTAGCGGGGCACACAGATACGCAGTATTTT. The encoded protein is CASLAGHTDTQYF.

This sequence joins TRBV2 and TRBJ2-3; 11 bases agree with TRBD1. The V gene's germline CDR1 is SNHLY and CDR2 FYNNEI. Losses at the gene ends were 6 bases for V and 4 bases for J; bases not matched to a gene: 15. The CDR3 is 18 amino acids. CDR3 loop: CASRKTTRTGGVSDTQYF. CDR3 bases: TGTGCCAGCAGGAAAACCACCCGGACAGGGGGCGTATCAGATACGCAGTATTTT.

The chain recombines TRBV7-8 with TRBJ2-7; 8 bases agree with TRBD1. Trimming cost V 3 bases and J 5 bases; bases outside gene matches: 6. The CDR3 extends over 14 amino acids. CDR1 is SGHVS and CDR2 is FQNEAQ in the germline V gene. The CDR3 is CASSFNRGTDEQYF. As DNA, the CDR3 is TGTGCCAGCAGCTTTAACAGGGGGACCGACGAGCAGTACTTC.

This rearrangement joins TRBV10-1 to TRBJ2-3; 7 bases map to TRBD2. Germline V gene data show CDR1 as WNHNN and CDR2 as SYGVQD (reference sequence). The CDR3 is 15 amino acids. V dropped 3 bases and J dropped 6; count of bases not matched to a gene: 9. CDR3 amino acids: CASSDQAGNTDTQYF. The CDR3 nucleotides read TGCGCCAGCAGTGATCAAGCGGGGAACACGGATACGCAGTATTTT.

This chain uses TRBV29-1 with TRBJ2-1; 10 bases fit TRBD2. Germline CDR1 reads SQVTM; CDR2 reads ANQGSEA. The CDR3 runs 15 residues. The ends lost 7 bases at V and 5 bases at J; junction bases unmatched: 11. The CDR3 region is CSAPGEAGGNNEQFF. CDR3 DNA sequence: TGCAGCGCACCTGGAGAAGCGGGGGGGAACAATGAGCAGTTCTTC.

The CDR3 reads CASSLQESSYNEQFF. CDR3 nucleotides: TGCGCCAGCAGCCTACAGGAGAGCTCCTACAATGAGCAGTTCTTC. The chain couples TRBV5-1 to TRBJ2-1; the D gene is possibly TRBD1 (5 bases). CDR1 is SGHRS, CDR2 YFSETQ, per germline. This CDR3 contains 15 residues. V was trimmed by 4 bases and J by 0 bases, leaving 11 bases between them. Full variable domain (rest looked up from reference TRBV5-1 and TRBJ2-1): KAGVTQTPRYLIKTRGQQVTLSCSPISGHRSVSWYQQTPGQGLQFLFEYFSETQRNKGNFPGRFSGRQFSNSRSEMNVSTLELGDSALYLCASSLQESSYNEQFFGPGTRLTVL.

This chain joins TRBV19 and TRBJ2-5; D is possibly TRBD2 (5 bases). The CDR3 runs to 15 residues. The V gene's germline CDR1 is LNHDA and CDR2 SQIVND (reference sequence). V lost 1 base and J lost 2, with 11 bases in between. The CDR3 sequence: CASSIGGRVQETQYF. The CDR3 DNA is TGTGCCAGTAGTATAGGAGGGCGGGTTCAAGAGACCCAGTACTTC.

The chain employs TRBV5-1 and TRBJ1-3, with D unclear. V lost 2 bases to trimming and J lost 0 bases, with 9 bases between them. This CDR3 contains 15 residues. CDR1 is SGHRS and CDR2 is YFSETQ in the germline V gene. The CDR3 DNA sequence: TGCGCCAGCAGCTTAGCTGGCGGCTCTGGAAACACCATATATTTT. Residues: CASSLAGGSGNTIYF.

The chain recombines TRBV29-1 with TRBJ2-1; D is undetermined. V was pared by 4 bases and J by 4 bases, with 14 bases between. CDR3 length: 14 amino acids. Germline loops: CDR1 SQVTM, CDR2 ANQGSEA. The CDR3 loop is CSVVEGGQYNEQFF. The DNA for the CDR3 is TGCAGCGTTGTTGAAGGCGGTCAGTACAATGAGCAGTTCTTC.

The table lists this clone with a few counts. This chain links TRBV14 with TRBJ2-7; D remains ambiguous. The V gene lost 1 base and the J gene lost 6 bases, with 4 bases spanning the gap. From germline, CDR1 is SGHDN and CDR2 FVKESK. The CDR3 has 11 amino acids. The CDR3 sequence: CASSQASEQYV. The CDR3 DNA sequence: TGTGCCAGCAGCCAAGCTAGCGAGCAGTACGTC.

The J gene is TRBJ2-6, the V gene TRBV10-3; a possible D gene is TRBD1 (6 bases). CDR1 and CDR2 from the germline V gene are ENHRY and SYGVKD. V lost 8 bases, J lost 0 bases, and 11 bases lay in between. The CDR3 runs to 15 residues. The CDR3 sequence: CAIGTGSSGANVLTF. The CDR3 DNA follows: TGTGCCATCGGTACAGGGAGCTCTGGGGCCAACGTCCTGACTTTC.

The J gene is TRBJ2-1, the V gene TRBV5-4; 7 nucleotides line up with TRBD1. In germline, CDR1 is SGHNT, CDR2 YYREEE (reference sequence). The CDR3 sequence is 14 residues long. Trimming cost V 4 bases and J 4 bases; bases outside gene matches: 5. The CDR3, as DNA: TGTGCCAGCAGCGCCGGGACAGAATACAATGAGCAGTTCTTC. This sequence encodes CASSAGTEYNEQFF.

This clone was found a few times. This CDR3 reads CASSRDRSSYEQYF. The CDR3 DNA sequence: TGTGCCAGCAGCCGGGACAGATCCTCCTACGAGCAGTACTTC. The rearrangement joins TRBV6-5 to TRBJ2-7; 7 nucleotides align to TRBD1. Trimming removed 6 bases from V and 0 bases from J; junction bases left unmatched: 5. This CDR3 region has 14 residues. Per germline, CDR1 MNHEY and CDR2 SVGAGI.

CDR3 region: CASSPLTGSNEKLFF. The DNA for the CDR3 is TGTGCCAGCAGCCCTTTGACAGGGTCTAATGAAAAACTGTTTTTT. The V gene is TRBV11-2, the J gene TRBJ1-4; TRBD1 aligns across 7 bases. After removal of 5 bases from V and 3 bases from J, the junction contained 6 bases not matched to a gene. The CDR3 is 15 amino acids. Per germline, CDR1 SGHAT and CDR2 FQNNGV.

The rearrangement links TRBV19 to TRBJ1-1; 7 bases fit TRBD1. Germline CDR1 LNHDA, CDR2 SQIVND (reference sequence). Unmatched junction bases numbered 6, after V lost 5 bases and J lost 0 bases. This CDR3 is 15 amino acids long. In DNA, the CDR3 is TGTGCCAGTAGTCCCAGGGACAGCCTGAACACTGAAGCTTTCTTT. Its protein is CASSPRDSLNTEAFF. The full variable domain, with the rest looked up from reference TRBV19 and TRBJ1-1, is DGGITQSPKYLFRKEGQNVTLSCEQNLNHDAMYWYRQDPGQGLRLIYYSQIVNDFQKGDIAEGYSVSREKKESFPLTVTSAQKNPTAFYLCASSPRDSLNTEAFFGQGTRLTVV.

This chain uses TRBV5-6 with TRBJ2-3, with D possibly TRBD2 on 5 matching bases. This CDR3 comprises 13 residues. V dropped 4 bases and J dropped 11 bases, with 17 bases sitting between them. The germline V gene encodes CDR1 SGHDT and CDR2 YYEEEE. The CDR3 bases are TGTGCCAGCAGCCTCCGGACTGTGTTGATGCAGTATTTT. Protein product: CASSLRTVLMQYF.

The chain couples TRBV10-3 to TRBJ1-3; TRBD1 matches 7 bases. The germline gives CDR1 ENHRY, CDR2 SYGVKD. The CDR3 contains 15 residues. Losses at the gene ends were 3 bases for V and 8 bases for J; bases not matched to a gene: 10. CDR3 sequence: CAISDRQGVGYTIYF. The DNA for the CDR3 is TGTGCCATCAGTGACCGTCAGGGGGTTGGGTACACCATATATTTT.

V gene TRBV5-5 combines with J gene TRBJ2-7; D gene uncertain. Trimming took 0 bases from V and 1 from J, leaving 8 bases between them. This CDR3 is 14 amino acids long. Germline V gene lookup returns CDR1 SGHKS and CDR2 YYEKEE (reference sequence). CDR3 in DNA: TGTGCCAGCAGCTTGGATCGCAGATCCTACGAGCAGTACGTC. It is translated as CASSLDRRSYEQYV.

The chain combines TRBV28 with TRBJ2-7; TRBD1 aligns across 12 bases. Germline CDR1 reads MDHEN; CDR2 reads SYDVKM. The CDR3 consists of 17 residues. V was clipped by 3 bases and J by 6 bases; unmatched bases: 12. The CDR3 sequence is CASSLVGQGAWSSEQYF. The CDR3 DNA is TGTGCCAGCAGTTTGGTGGGACAGGGGGCGTGGAGCTCCGAGCAGTACTTC.

V is TRBV11-2 and J is TRBJ1-1; the D is unclear. Germline V gene data show CDR1 as SGHAT and CDR2 as FQNNGV. This CDR3 region has 12 residues. Trimming shortened V by 6 bases and J by 6 bases, and 11 bases separated the two germline ends. The DNA for the CDR3 is TGTGCCAGCAGACCACTTCCTTCTGAAGCTTTCTTT. This translates into CASRPLPSEAFF.

This sequence joins TRBV29-1 and TRBJ2-5; TRBD2 aligns across 7 bases. Losses at the gene ends were 4 bases for V and 4 bases for J; bases not matched to a gene: 6. This CDR3 spans 13 amino acids. Germline V gene lookup returns CDR1 SQVTM and CDR2 ANQGSEA. CDR3 in DNA: TGCAGCGTTGGACGGGGGGTAGGAGAGACCCAGTACTTC. It translates to CSVGRGVGETQYF.